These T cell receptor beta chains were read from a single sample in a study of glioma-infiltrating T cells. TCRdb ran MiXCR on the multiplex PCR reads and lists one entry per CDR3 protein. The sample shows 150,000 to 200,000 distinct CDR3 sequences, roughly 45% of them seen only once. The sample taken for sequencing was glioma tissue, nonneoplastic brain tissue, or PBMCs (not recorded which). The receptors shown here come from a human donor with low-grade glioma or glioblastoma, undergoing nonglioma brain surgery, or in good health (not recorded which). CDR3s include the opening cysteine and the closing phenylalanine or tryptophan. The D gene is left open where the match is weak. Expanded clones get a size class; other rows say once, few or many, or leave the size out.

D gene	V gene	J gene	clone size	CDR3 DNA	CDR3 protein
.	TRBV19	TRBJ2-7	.	TGTGCCAGTAGTGCCGGCCTCTCCTACGAGCAGTACTTC	CASSAGLSYEQYF
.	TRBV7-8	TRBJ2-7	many	TGTGCCAGCAGCCCGTTTGATTTGAAGCAGTACTTC	CASSPFDLKQYF
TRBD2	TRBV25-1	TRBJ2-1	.	TGTGCCAGCAGTACTATCTTCGGGGGAACTAGCGGGAACCGCGTTAACAATGAGCAGTTCTTC	CASSTIFGGTSGNRVNNEQFF
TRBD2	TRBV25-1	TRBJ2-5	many	TGTGCCAGCAGTGAATATGGGGGACTACAAGAGACCCAGTACTTC	CASSEYGGLQETQYF
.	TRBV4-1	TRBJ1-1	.	TGCGCCAGCATCCAAGATCAAGGGGCCACTGAAGCTTTCTTT	CASIQDQGATEAFF
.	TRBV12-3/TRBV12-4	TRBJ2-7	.	TGTGCCAGCACTAAACTAGGCCTCGGCGAGCAGTACTTC	CASTKLGLGEQYF
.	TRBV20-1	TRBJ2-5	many	TGCAGTGCTAGTCAGGGGTCGGGAGAGACCCAGTACTTC	CSASQGSGETQYF
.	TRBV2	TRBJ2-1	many	TGTGCCAGCAGAACCGGAAAGGCTCGTCAGGGTGAGCAGTTCTTC	CASRTGKARQGEQFF
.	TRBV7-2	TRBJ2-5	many	TGTGCCAGCAGCTTAGGGGCGATGGCGTCAGGAGAGACCCAGTACTTC	CASSLGAMASGETQYF
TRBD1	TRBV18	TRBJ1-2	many	TGTGCCAGCTCACTTGGGACAGACTATGGCTACACCTTC	CASSLGTDYGYTF
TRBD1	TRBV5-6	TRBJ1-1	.	TGTGCCAGCAGCGAACAAACCGGACAGGGTGGATCTGAAGCTTTCTTT	CASSEQTGQGGSEAFF
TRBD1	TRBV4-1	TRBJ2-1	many	TGCGCCAGCAGCCAAGGACAGGGGGCGGTCAATGAGCAGTTCTTC	CASSQGQGAVNEQFF
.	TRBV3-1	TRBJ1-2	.	TGTGCCAGCAGCCAAGGACGGGGGGTGTCAGGCTATGGCTACACCTTC	CASSQGRGVSGYGYTF
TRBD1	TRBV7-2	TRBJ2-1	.	TGTGCCAGCAGCTTAGTTACAGGGGCCGGCAATGAGGAGTTCTTC	CASSLVTGAGNEEFF
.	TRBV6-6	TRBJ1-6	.	TGTGCCAGCAGGGGGAAGGCCTATAATTCACCCCTCCACTTT	CASRGKAYNSPLHF
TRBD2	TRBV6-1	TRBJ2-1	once	TGTGCCACCAGTGATACAGGACTAGCGGGAGCTTATGAGGAGTTCTTC	CATSDTGLAGAYEEFF
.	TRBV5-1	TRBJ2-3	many	TGCGCCAGCAGGACCGGGGCCTTAACAGATACGCAGTATTTT	CASRTGALTDTQYF
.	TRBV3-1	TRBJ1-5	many	TGTGCCAGCAGCCAGACGACCACAGGGCTCAATCAGCCCCAGCATTTT	CASSQTTTGLNQPQHF
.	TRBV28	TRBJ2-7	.	TGTGCCAGCGGGGTTAGATACCAATTCTACTACGAGCAGTACTTC	CASGVRYQFYYEQYF
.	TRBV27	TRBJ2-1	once	TGTGCCAGCCTGCATTGGTCCGGGACACGGTCTTTGGATGAGCAGTTCTTC	CASLHWSGTRSLDEQFF
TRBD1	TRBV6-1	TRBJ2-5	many	TGTGCCAGCAGTCCCGGACAGGTCCAAGAGACCCAGTACTTC	CASSPGQVQETQYF
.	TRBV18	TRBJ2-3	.	TGTGCCAGCTCACCCGGACAGACCACAGATACGCAGTATTTT	CASSPGQTTDTQYF
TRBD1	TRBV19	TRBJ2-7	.	TGTGCCAGCGGATACAGGGGAACCCACAAGCAGTACTTC	CASGYRGTHKQYF
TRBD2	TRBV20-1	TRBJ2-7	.	TGCAGTGCTGGTTCACTAGCGTCCTTGACCTATGAGCAGTACTTC	CSAGSLASLTYEQYF
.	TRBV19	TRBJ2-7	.	TGTGCCAGTAGTGCGAGCTCCCTTAACTCCTACGAGCAGTACTTC	CASSASSLNSYEQYF
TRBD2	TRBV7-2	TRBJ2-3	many	TGTGCCAGCAGCGCTAGCGGGACTAGGACAGATACGCAGTATTTT	CASSASGTRTDTQYF
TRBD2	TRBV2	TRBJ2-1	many	TGTGCCAGCGGTGAGCGGGATCTACGTGAGCAGTTCTTC	CASGERDLREQFF
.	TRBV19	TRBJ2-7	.	TGTGCCAGTAAACAGGGAGTCTACTCCTCCTACGAGCAGTACTTC	CASKQGVYSSYEQYF
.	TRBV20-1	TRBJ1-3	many	TGCAGTGCTAGGGCAACAGGGTTCGGAAACACCATATATTTT	CSARATGFGNTIYF
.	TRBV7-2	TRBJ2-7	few	TGTGCCAGCAGCCCCCGCGATTCCCACCCGTACTTC	CASSPRDSHPYF
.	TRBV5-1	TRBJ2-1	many	TGCGCCAGCAGCCCGAACCCGGACAGTGATATGACCTACAATGAGCAGTTCTTC	CASSPNPDSDMTYNEQFF
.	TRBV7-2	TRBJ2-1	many	TGTGCCAGCAGCTTACGGAGGCAGGCTGCAGAGAGCTCCTACAATGAGCAGTTCTTC	CASSLRRQAAESSYNEQFF
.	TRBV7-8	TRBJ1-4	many	TGTGCCAGCAGCGTAGGGTTAGCTAATGAAAAACTGTTTTTT	CASSVGLANEKLFF